The subject of this entry is one T cell receptor beta chain. In this sample, this clonotype turned up a few times. Its antigen remains unidentified. No much larger clonotype is one base removed from it; base qualities were not supplied. Genomic DNA extracted from blood, in amounts of roughly 230-550 ng, served as the starting material for amplifying TRB repertoires. The sample originates from a study of T and B cells in COVID-19 patients (dated by TCRdb to the early 2020s). Background for the entire study: Using TRB and IGH repertoire sequencing of peripheral blood, the study characterized adaptive immunity in COVID-19 patients who had active infection or had recovered. Of the 20 to 25 patients in the active-infection cohort, some 17 had comorbidities associated with unfavorable COVID-19 outcome. For the repertoire analyses, the comparison was an age-matched reference group of approximately 39 healthy donors who were negative for COVID-19 antibodies. As many as 9 follow-up blood samples were taken per patient, and some of the samples covered different disease stages within the same individual. The TCR and BCR sequence repository comprised 37 patients and nearly 70 time points, with over 7 million TCR sequences analysed. In the active-infection cohort, about 60% of the 20 patients were critically ill and required mechanical ventilation or ECMO. The recovered cohort included more than 15 patients who contributed 20 or so samples, and most of those patients had mild to moderate COVID-19 that was managed on an outpatient basis. Median age was about 34 years in the recovered cohort versus about 70 years in the active-infection cohort. Because samples were available both during active disease and after recovery, a couple of patients were counted in both the recovered and the active cohorts. Here is what the overall study found, with its caveats: The recovered cohort had approximately 2,200 exclusive TCR clusters, including about 29 low-pGen clusters. In active COVID-19, TRB repertoires were highly clonal, while at recovery, diversity and richness increased above the levels seen in healthy donors. TRBV/TRBJ gene usage was reported as strongly skewed in patients with COVID-19. The reported TCR clusters were said to need prospective validation before any clinical use. The cohort was considered too small to assess HLA contributions to COVID-19 susceptibility or severity. Specific T cell subsets (CD4+/Treg/CD8+) and sorted SARS-CoV-2-responsive or tetramer+ T cells had not yet been sequenced, and these experiments were ongoing. Few blood samples were available from mildly ill patients while symptoms were present, and early samples from severe cases were likewise scarce.

The sequencer was an Illumina MiSeq. Multiplex PCR with BIOMED2 TRB-A/B primer pools was used to amplify TRB rearrangements. Illumina-compatible adapters and 7-nucleotide sample barcodes were added to the amplicons in two consecutive PCRs. All library PCRs used Phusion HS II polymerase. The amplicons were purified from gel with the NucleoSpin Gel and PCR Clean-up kit, measured on Qubit, and combined at 3.5 to 5 nM. Before Illumina next-generation sequencing, the quality of the amplicon pool was assessed on an Agilent 2100 Bioanalyzer. The original methods were these. Annotation of TRB rearrangements was done in MiXCR 3.0.8 with the default MiXCR reference library. Non-productive reads and sequences with fewer than 2 reads were removed, and each unique CDR3 nucleotide sequence was counted as one clone. R 3.5.1 was used to calculate clonality, diversity, richness and V-J gene usage. TCR clustering by CDR3 similarity used GLIPH2, with generation probabilities calculated by OLGA. Only GLIPH2 clusters containing at least four unique TCR clonotypes present in at least three individuals were kept. The raw public reads went through TCRdb reprocessing: fastp at Q25, MiXCR clone calling, in-frame beta chains kept. Entries that share a CDR3 protein sequence are merged under the most common genes and DNA. The V and J calls come from TCRdb's annotation, not from the publication. The sample table shows approximately 14,000 distinct CDR3 sequences, and 29% are seen once. 7% of the sample belongs to the ten largest clones.

CDR1 and CDR2 (MNHEY, SVGAGI) derive from the germline V gene. V drops 4 bases and J drops 1 base, leaving 11 bases in between. The CDR3 sequence holds 15 residues, the cysteine and phenylalanine included. The entry retains the CDR3 DNA only, 45 bases that are in frame from base 1. Sequenced: blood. Recombination connected TRBV6-5 to TRBJ1-5, with the D gene not clear enough to name. This clonotype originated in a human donor who had recovered from COVID-19. The nucleotide sequence reads as follows: TGTGCCAGCAGTTCGACGGTGGACAGCAATCAGCCCCAGCATTTT. Its translation is CASSSTVDSNQPQHF.